Listed below are T cell receptor beta chains from one sample, sequenced in a study of regulatory T cells in long-lasting Graves disease. TCRdb re-derived calls from the multiplex PCR reads in MiXCR, one entry per CDR3 protein. The sample lists fewer than 500,000 distinct CDR3 sequences, around 15% seen once, with approximately 12% in the top ten. In addition, the sample was reused for a study of T cells in Graves' hyperthyroidism and ophthalmopathy.

The sequenced sample was peripheral blood mononuclear cells (PBMCs), obtained at new diagnosis, from a patient treated with antithyroid drugs. These receptor sequences come from a man between 35 and 55 years old with Graves disease. CDR3s include the opening cysteine and the closing phenylalanine or tryptophan. D genes are given only for firm matches. The size entry is marked missing in some rows and otherwise reads once, few, many or a size class.

>few|TRBD1|TRBV27
CASRRGGALYGYTF
>many|TRBD1|TRBV11-1
CASSYRTGEIYGYTF
>.|.|TRBV29-1
CSVGGYEQFF
>many|TRBD2|TRBV20-1
CSARDARIAGGREQYF
>many|TRBD1|TRBV5-4
CASSLGTGVVYEQYF
>many|.|TRBV5-1
CARQGPYEQYF
>many|TRBD1|TRBV2
CASSRGQGGRETQYF
>many|.|TRBV28
CASSSRRYNSPLHF
>.|TRBD1|TRBV19
CASTELQGARGYTF
>many|TRBD2|TRBV2
CASTQSGSRADTQYF